This TCR beta chain was profiled in a study of T cell responses to AZD1222 COVID-19 vaccine. General study results and limits: Females outnumbered males among donors, who were mostly white British; clonal diversity was possibly underestimated. Baseline seropositivity characterized only six AZD1222 recipients. Repertoire collection took place solely once the T cell response had peaked.

Remarks on this clone: As yet, its antigen is unknown.

Profiling relied on immunoSEQ multiplex PCR, and the TCRdb table lists in-frame clones only, not all of them. The data hold roughly 120,000 clones, with around 92% observed a single time. Analysis merged second doses at about 4 or about 12 weeks. Sequences were derived from peripheral blood, sampled 28 days after the second AZD1222 dose. The origin of this receptor is an adult who received the AZD1222 COVID-19 vaccine.

The CDR3: CASSFMMNTEAFF. The CDR3 DNA sequence: TGTGCCAGCAGCTTCATGATGAACACTGAAGCTTTCTTT. The V gene is TRBV7-2, the J gene TRBJ1-1; the D is unclear. Trimming stripped 3 bases from V and 0 bases from J, with 5 bases between. This CDR3 has 13 amino acids. Germline V lookup: CDR1 SGHTA, CDR2 FQGNSA.